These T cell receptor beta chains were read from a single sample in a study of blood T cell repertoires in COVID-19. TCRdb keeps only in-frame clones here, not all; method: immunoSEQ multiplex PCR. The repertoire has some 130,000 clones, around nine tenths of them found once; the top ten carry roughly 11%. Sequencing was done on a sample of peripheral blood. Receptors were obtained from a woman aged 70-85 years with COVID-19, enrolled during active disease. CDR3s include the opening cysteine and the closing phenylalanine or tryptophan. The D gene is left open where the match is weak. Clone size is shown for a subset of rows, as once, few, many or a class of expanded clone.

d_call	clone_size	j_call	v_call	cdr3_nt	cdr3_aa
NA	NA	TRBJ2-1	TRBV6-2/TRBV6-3	TGTGCCAGCAGTCACGGGGGCTACAATGAGCAGTTCTTC	CASSHGGYNEQFF
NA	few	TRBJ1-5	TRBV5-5	TGTGCCAGCAGCGGTGACAGACATAGCAATCAGCCCCAGCATTTT	CASSGDRHSNQPQHF
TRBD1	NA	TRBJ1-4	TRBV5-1	TGCGCCAGCAGCTCCGGACAGGGGGAAAAACTGTTTTTT	CASSSGQGEKLFF
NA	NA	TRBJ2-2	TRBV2	TGTGCCAGCAGTTTTAGGGGGACCGGGGAGCTGTTTTTT	CASSFRGTGELFF
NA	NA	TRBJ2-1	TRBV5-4	TGTGCCAGCAGCCCGCAACGGGGGTACAATGAGCAGTTCTTC	CASSPQRGYNEQFF
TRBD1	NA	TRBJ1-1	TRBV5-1	TGCGCCAGCAGCTTGTACGGGACAGAGAACACTGAAGCTTTCTTT	CASSLYGTENTEAFF
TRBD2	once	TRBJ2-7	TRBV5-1	TGCGCCAGCAGCTTCGGACTAGTAGCTAACGAGCAGTACTTC	CASSFGLVANEQYF
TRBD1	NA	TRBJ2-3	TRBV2	TGTGCCAGCAGTGTACGGACAGGGGGCTCAGATACGCAGTATTTT	CASSVRTGGSDTQYF
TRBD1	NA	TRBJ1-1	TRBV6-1	TGTGCCAGCAGTGAGAGACAGGGGATGAACATTGAAGCTTTCTTT	CASSERQGMNIEAFF
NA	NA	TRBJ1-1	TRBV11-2	TGTGCCAGCAGCTTGGGGGCCAGCCCGAACACTGAAGCTTTCTTT	CASSLGASPNTEAFF
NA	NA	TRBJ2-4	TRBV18	TGTGCCAGCTCAGAGGTAGGGGGAATAGCGAGCATTCAGTACTTC	CASSEVGGIASIQYF
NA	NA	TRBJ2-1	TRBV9	TGTGCCAGCAGCCGAGCTGGGGGGGCCGATGAGCAGTTCTTC	CASSRAGGADEQFF
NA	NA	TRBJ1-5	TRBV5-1	TGCGCCAGCAGCTTGGCAGGGGATCAGCCCCAGCATTTT	CASSLAGDQPQHF
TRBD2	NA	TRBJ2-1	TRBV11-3	TGTGCCAGCAGCTTAGACCTTGGTAGCGGGGGGGCCCATGAGCAGTTCTTC	CASSLDLGSGGAHEQFF
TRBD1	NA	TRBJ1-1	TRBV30	TGTGCCTGGGGCACAGGGGGAGGAGGCACTGAAGCTTTCTTT	CAWGTGGGGTEAFF
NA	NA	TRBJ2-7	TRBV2	TGTGCCAGCAGTCCCCTGGACAGAGAGCAGTACTTC	CASSPLDREQYF
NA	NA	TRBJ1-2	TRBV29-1	TGCAGCGTCGCCCCCCGGGGGGACGCTAACTATGGCTACACCTTC	CSVAPRGDANYGYTF
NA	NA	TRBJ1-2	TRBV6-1	TGTGCCAGCAGTGACGGAGGCAGCCCTAGGGGCTACACCTTC	CASSDGGSPRGYTF
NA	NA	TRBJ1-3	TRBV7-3	TGTGCCAGCAGCTTCACGGGGATGGGAAACACCATATATTTT	CASSFTGMGNTIYF
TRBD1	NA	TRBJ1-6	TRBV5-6	TGTGCCAGCAGCCCCGGACAGGGGGAGTCCTATAATTCACCCCTCCACTTT	CASSPGQGESYNSPLHF
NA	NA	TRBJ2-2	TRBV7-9	TGTGCCAGCAGCTTAGTTATCACCGGGGAGCTGTTTTTT	CASSLVITGELFF
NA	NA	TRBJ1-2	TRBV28	TGTGCCAGCAGTTACACCAACAGTGCTGGCTACACCTTC	CASSYTNSAGYTF
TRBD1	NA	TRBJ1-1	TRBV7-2	TGTGCCAGCAAGCTGCAGGGACAGCTGAACACTGAAGCTTTCTTT	CASKLQGQLNTEAFF
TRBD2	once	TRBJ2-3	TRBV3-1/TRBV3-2	TGTGCCAGCAGCCAAGGCGGACTAGCGGGGCGGGGCGGCGGGGATACGCAGTATTTT	CASSQGGLAGRGGGDTQYF
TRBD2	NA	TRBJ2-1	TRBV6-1	TGTGCCAGCAGTGAAGTCCTGCTAGCGGGGGCCTCGGGCCAGCAGTTCTTC	CASSEVLLAGASGQQFF
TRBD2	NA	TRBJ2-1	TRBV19	TGTGCCAGTAGTATCCTCGGCGGGGGGGCGTACAATGAGCAGTTCTTC	CASSILGGGAYNEQFF
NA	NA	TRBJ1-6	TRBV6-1	TGTGCCAGCAGTGAATGGCGGGGCACCCGTGATCGTGGCTCCTATAATTCACCCCTCCACTTT	CASSEWRGTRDRGSYNSPLHF
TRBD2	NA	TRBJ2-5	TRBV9	TGTGCCAGCAGCGCGGTGAGCGGGGGGGGACAAGAGACCCAGTACTTC	CASSAVSGGGQETQYF
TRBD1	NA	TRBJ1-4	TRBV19	TGTGCCAGTAGTACGCACAGGGGGAGGACTAATGAAAAACTGTTTTTT	CASSTHRGRTNEKLFF
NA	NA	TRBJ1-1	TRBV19	TGTGCCAGTAGTAGCGAAGCCTTGAACACTGAAGCTTTCTTT	CASSSEALNTEAFF
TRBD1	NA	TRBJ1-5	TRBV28	TGTGCCAGCAGTCCAGGGGGCTACAATCAGCCCCAGCATTTT	CASSPGGYNQPQHF
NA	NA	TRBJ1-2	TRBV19	TGTGCCAGTAGTATAGGTACGACAGCTACTCATGGCTACACCTTC	CASSIGTTATHGYTF
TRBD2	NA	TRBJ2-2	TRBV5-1	TGCGCCAGCAGAGGGACTAGCGGGGGGATAAACACCGGGGAGCTGTTTTTT	CASRGTSGGINTGELFF
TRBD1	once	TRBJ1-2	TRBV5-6	TGTGCCAGCAGCCCAGGGACAGGCGGAAACTATGGCTACACCTTC	CASSPGTGGNYGYTF
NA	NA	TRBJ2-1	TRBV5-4	TGTGCCAGCAGCGCTGACAGCTACAATGAGCAGTTCTTC	CASSADSYNEQFF
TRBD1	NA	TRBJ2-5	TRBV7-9	TGTGCCAGCAGCTTCGGACAGGGGCACCAAGAGACCCAGTACTTC	CASSFGQGHQETQYF
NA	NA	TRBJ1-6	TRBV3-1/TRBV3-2	TGTGCCAGCAACAACAGGCAGGGAGGGTCACCCCTCCACTTT	CASNNRQGGSPLHF
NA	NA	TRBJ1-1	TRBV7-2	TGTGCCAGCAGCTGGAGGGGTTCTGAAGCTTTCTTT	CASSWRGSEAFF
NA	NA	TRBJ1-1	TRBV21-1	TGTGCCAGCAGCGAGGGCCTTATGGCTTTCTTT	CASSEGLMAFF
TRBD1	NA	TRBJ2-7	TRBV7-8	TGTGCCAGCAGCAAGACCGGGACAGGCTACGAGCAGTACTTC	CASSKTGTGYEQYF
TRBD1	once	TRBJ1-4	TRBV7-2	TGTGCCAGCAGCTCGGGCCCCGGGACAGGGGGCCATGAAAAACTGTTTTTT	CASSSGPGTGGHEKLFF
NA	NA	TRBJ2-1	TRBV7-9	TGTGCCAGCAGCTTCCTCTACGGGGAGCAGTTCTTC	CASSFLYGEQFF
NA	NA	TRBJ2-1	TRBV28	TGTGCCAGCAGTTTACAGGCCTACAATGAGCAGTTCTTC	CASSLQAYNEQFF
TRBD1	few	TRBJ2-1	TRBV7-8	TGTGCCAGCAGCTTACGTACAGGGGGCCTGGATGAGCAGTTCTTC	CASSLRTGGLDEQFF
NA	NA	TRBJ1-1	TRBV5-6	TGTGCCAGCAAAGCACTAGGGCTTGTAGCTTTCTTT	CASKALGLVAFF
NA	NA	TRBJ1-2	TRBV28	TGTGCCAGCAGTTTCATGGGACTTCGGGACGGGGGAGATGGCTACACCTTC	CASSFMGLRDGGDGYTF
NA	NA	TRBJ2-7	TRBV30	TGTGCCTGGAGCCCCGGTGATTTCCCCTACGAGCAGTACTTC	CAWSPGDFPYEQYF
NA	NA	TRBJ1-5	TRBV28	TGTGCCAGCATGCCGGGCGGAGGTCAGCCCCAGCATTTT	CASMPGGGQPQHF
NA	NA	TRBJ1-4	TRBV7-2	TGTGCCAGCAGCCCAAGACCGATAGGGGATGAAAAACTGTTTTTT	CASSPRPIGDEKLFF
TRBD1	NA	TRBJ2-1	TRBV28	TGTGCCAGCAGTTCGCTACCCGGGACAGGGCCCAATGAGCAGTTCTTC	CASSSLPGTGPNEQFF
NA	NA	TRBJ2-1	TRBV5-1	TGCGCCAGCAGCTTGGCCGTCTTGAATGAGCAGTTCTTC	CASSLAVLNEQFF
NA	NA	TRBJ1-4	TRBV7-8	TGTGCCAGCAGCTTACTCAGGGGCATAGGTGATGAAAAACTGTTTTTT	CASSLLRGIGDEKLFF
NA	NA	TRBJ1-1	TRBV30	TGTGCCTGGAGGCCAGGCAGGGACACTGAAGCTTTCTTT	CAWRPGRDTEAFF
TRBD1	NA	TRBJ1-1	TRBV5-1	TGCGCCAGCAGCGTCGGGACAGGGGGTTTAACTGAAGCTTTCTTT	CASSVGTGGLTEAFF
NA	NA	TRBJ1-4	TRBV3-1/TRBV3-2	TGTGCCAGCAGCCAAGTAAGGGGAGAAAAACTGTTTTTT	CASSQVRGEKLFF
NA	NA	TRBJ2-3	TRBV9	TGTGCCAGCAGCGTACGCAGGGCCTACACAGATACGCAGTATTTT	CASSVRRAYTDTQYF
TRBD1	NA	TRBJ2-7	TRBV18	TGTGCCAGCTCACTACGACAGGGAGTAGACGAGCAGTACTTC	CASSLRQGVDEQYF
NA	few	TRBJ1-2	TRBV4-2	TGTGCCAGCAGCCAAGATCGAGCCGGACAGAACTATGGCTACACCTTC	CASSQDRAGQNYGYTF
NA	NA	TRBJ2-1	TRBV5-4	TGTGCCAGCAGCTTGGCTTTCGGTGAGCAGTTCTTC	CASSLAFGEQFF